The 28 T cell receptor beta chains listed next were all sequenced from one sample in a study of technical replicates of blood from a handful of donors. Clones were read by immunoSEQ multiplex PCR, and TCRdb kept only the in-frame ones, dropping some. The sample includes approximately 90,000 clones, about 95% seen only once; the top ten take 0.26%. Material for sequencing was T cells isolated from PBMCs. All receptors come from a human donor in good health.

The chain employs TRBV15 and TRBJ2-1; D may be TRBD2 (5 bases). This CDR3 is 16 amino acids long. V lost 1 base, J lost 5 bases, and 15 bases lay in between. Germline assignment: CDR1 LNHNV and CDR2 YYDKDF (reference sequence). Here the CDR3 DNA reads TGTGCCACCAGCAGAGGGGGAGTTGGCCGGCACAATGAGCAGTTCTTC. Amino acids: CATSRGGVGRHNEQFF.

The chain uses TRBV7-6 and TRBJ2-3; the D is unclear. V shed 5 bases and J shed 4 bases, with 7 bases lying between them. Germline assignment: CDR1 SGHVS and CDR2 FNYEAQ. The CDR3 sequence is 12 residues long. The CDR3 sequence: CASSLESDTQYF. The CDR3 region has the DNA TGTGCCAGCAGCCTCGAGTCAGATACGCAGTATTTT.

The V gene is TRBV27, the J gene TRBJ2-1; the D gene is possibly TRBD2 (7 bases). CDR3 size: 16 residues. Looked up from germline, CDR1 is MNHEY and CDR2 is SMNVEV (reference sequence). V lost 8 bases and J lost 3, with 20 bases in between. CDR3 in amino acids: CASRGGVAADYNEQFF. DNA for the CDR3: TGTGCCAGCCGCGGGGGCGTCGCGGCTGACTACAATGAGCAGTTCTTC.

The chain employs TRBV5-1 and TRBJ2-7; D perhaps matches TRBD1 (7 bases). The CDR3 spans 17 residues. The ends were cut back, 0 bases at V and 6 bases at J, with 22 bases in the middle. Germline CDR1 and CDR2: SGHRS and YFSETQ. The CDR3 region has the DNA TGCGCCAGCAGCTTGGCCGGAGGGGAAGGGGGCCGGGGCGAGCAGTACTTC. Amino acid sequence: CASSLAGGEGGRGEQYF.

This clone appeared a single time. CDR3 coding DNA: TGTGCCAGCAAGGCTGAGGTAGGATCTGCTGAAGCTTTCTTT. As protein: CASKAEVGSAEAFF. V usage is TRBV6-1 and J usage is TRBJ1-1, with D unclear. CDR1 is MNHNS, CDR2 SASEGT, per germline. V lost 7 bases and J 6 bases, leaving 18 bases between the germline ends. The CDR3 spans 14 residues.

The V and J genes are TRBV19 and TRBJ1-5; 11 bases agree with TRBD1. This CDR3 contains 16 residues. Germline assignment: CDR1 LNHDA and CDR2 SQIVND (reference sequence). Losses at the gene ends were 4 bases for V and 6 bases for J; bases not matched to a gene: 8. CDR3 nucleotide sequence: TGTGCCAGTAGTACCTCGGGACAGGGGGTGGGTCAGCCCCAGCATTTT. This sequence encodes CASSTSGQGVGQPQHF.

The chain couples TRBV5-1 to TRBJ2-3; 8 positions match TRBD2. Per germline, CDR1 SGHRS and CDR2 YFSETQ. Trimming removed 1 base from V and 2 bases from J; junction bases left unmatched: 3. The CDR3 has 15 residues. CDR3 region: CASSLILADTDTQYF. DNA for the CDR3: TGCGCCAGCAGCTTGATACTAGCGGACACAGATACGCAGTATTTT.

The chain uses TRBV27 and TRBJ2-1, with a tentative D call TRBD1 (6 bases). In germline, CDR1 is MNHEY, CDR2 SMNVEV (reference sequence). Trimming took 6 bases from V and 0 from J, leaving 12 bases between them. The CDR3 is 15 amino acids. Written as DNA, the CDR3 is TGTGCCAGCAGCCTCACAGGGAGCTCCTACAATGAGCAGTTCTTC. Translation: CASSLTGSSYNEQFF.

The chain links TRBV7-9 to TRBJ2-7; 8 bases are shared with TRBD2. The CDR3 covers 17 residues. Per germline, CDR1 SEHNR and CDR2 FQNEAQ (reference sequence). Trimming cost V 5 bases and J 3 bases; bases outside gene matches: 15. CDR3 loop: CASSPEGLREALYEQYF. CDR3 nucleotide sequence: TGTGCCAGCAGCCCAGAGGGTCTGCGGGAGGCCCTCTACGAGCAGTACTTC. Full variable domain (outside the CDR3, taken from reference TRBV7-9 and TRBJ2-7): DTGVSQNPRHKITKRGQNVTFRCDPISEHNRLYWYRQTLGQGPEFLTYFQNEAQLEKSRLLSDRFSAERPKGSFSTLEIQRTEQGDSAMYLCASSPEGLREALYEQYFGPGTRLTVT.

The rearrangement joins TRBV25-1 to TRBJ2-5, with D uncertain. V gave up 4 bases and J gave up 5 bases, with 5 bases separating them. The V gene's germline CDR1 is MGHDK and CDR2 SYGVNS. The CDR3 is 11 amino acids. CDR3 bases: TGTGCCAGCAGTGTCTTCGAGACCCAGTACTTC. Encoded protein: CASSVFETQYF.

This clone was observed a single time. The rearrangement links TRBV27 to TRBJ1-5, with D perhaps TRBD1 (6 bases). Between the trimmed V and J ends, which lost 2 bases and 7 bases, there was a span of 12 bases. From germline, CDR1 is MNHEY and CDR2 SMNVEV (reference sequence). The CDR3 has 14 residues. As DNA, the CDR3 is TGTGCCAGCAGTTTAGTCCAGGGGACACAGCCCCAGCATTTT. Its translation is CASSLVQGTQPQHF.

The CDR3 spells CASSSLPGTSGNTIYF. For the CDR3, the DNA is TGTGCCAGCAGCTCACTACCAGGGACTTCTGGAAACACCATATATTTT. The rearrangement uses TRBV7-2 and TRBJ1-3, with D possibly TRBD1 on 5 matching bases. This CDR3 comprises 16 residues. Trimming cost V 4 bases and J 1 base, with 14 bases left between them. CDR1 and CDR2 (germline): SGHTA, FQGNSA. The complete variable domain, with remaining parts taken from reference TRBV7-2 and TRBJ1-3, reads GAGVSQSPSNKVTEKGKDVELRCDPISGHTALYWYRQSLGQGLEFLIYFQGNSAPDKSGLPSDRFSAERTGGSVSTLTIQRTQQEDSAVYLCASSSLPGTSGNTIYFGEGSWLTVV.

The CDR3 DNA reads TGTGCCAGCACCCAGGGGATCCAAGAGACCCAGTACTTC. It translates to CASTQGIQETQYF. The J gene is TRBJ2-5, the V gene TRBV6-6; the D gene is possibly TRBD1 (6 bases). CDR3 length: 13 residues. V was clipped by 7 bases and J by 1 base, with 10 bases between them. Germline lookup yields CDR1 MNHNY and CDR2 SVGAGI (reference sequence).

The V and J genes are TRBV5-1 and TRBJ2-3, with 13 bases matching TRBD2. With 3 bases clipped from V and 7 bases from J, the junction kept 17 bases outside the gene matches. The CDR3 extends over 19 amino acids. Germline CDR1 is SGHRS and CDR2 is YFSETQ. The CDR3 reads CASSWGQTLTSGGSYTQYF. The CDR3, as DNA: TGCGCCAGCAGCTGGGGACAGACCTTGACTAGCGGGGGGTCTTATACGCAGTATTTT. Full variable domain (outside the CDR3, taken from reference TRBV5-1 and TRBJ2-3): KAGVTQTPRYLIKTRGQQVTLSCSPISGHRSVSWYQQTPGQGLQFLFEYFSETQRNKGNFPGRFSGRQFSNSRSEMNVSTLELGDSALYLCASSWGQTLTSGGSYTQYFGPGTRLTVL.

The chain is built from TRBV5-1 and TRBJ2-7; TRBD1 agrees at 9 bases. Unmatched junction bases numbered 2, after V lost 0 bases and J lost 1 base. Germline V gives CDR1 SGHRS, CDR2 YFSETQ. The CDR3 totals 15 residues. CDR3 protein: CASSLGGTGSYEQYF. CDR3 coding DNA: TGCGCCAGCAGCTTGGGGGGGACAGGGTCCTACGAGCAGTACTTC.

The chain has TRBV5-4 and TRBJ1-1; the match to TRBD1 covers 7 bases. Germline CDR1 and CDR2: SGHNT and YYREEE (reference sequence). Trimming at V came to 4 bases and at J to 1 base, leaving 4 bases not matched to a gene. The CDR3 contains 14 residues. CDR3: CASSQQGKNTEAFF. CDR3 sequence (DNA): TGTGCCAGCAGCCAACAGGGGAAGAACACTGAAGCTTTCTTT.

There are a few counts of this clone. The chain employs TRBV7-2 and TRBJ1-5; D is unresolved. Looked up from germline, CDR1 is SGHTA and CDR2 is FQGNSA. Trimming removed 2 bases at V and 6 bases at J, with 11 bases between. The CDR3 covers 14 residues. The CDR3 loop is CASSLIRGLQPQHF. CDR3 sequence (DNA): TGTGCCAGCAGCTTAATCCGGGGTCTTCAGCCCCAGCATTTT. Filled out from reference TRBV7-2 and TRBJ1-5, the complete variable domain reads GAGVSQSPSNKVTEKGKDVELRCDPISGHTALYWYRQSLGQGLEFLIYFQGNSAPDKSGLPSDRFSAERTGGSVSTLTIQRTQQEDSAVYLCASSLIRGLQPQHFGDGTRLSIL.

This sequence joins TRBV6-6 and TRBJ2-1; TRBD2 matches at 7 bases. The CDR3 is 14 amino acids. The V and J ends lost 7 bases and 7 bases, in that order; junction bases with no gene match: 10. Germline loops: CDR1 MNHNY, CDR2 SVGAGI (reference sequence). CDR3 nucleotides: TGTGCCAGCACCCAGCCCAGCGGGGTTAATGAGCAGTTCTTC. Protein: CASTQPSGVNEQFF.

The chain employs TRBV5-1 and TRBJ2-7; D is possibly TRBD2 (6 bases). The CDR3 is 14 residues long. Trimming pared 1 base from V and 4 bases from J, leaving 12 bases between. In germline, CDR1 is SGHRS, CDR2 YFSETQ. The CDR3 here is CASSLLEGRYEQYF. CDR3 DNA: TGCGCCAGCAGCTTGTTGGAGGGGAGGTACGAGCAGTACTTC.

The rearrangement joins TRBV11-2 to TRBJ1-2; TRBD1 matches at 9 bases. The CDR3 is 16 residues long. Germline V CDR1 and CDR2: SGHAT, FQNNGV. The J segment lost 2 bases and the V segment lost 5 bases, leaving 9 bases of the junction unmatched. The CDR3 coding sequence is TGTGCCAGCAGCCGCTTGGGGGACAGGGCAAACTATGGCTACACCTTC. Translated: CASSRLGDRANYGYTF.

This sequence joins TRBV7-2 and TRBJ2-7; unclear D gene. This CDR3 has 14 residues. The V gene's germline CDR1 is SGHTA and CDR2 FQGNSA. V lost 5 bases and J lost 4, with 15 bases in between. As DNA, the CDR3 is TGTGCCAGCAGCAGAACGGGTCCCCGATACGAGCAGTACTTC. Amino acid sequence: CASSRTGPRYEQYF. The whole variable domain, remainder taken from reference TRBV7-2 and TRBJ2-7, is GAGVSQSPSNKVTEKGKDVELRCDPISGHTALYWYRQSLGQGLEFLIYFQGNSAPDKSGLPSDRFSAERTGGSVSTLTIQRTQQEDSAVYLCASSRTGPRYEQYFGPGTRLTVT.

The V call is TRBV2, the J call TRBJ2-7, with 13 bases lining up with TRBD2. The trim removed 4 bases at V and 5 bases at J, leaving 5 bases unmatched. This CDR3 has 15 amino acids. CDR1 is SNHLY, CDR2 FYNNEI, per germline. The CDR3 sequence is CASSATSGRSHEQYF. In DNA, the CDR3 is TGTGCCAGCAGTGCGACTAGCGGGAGGTCCCACGAGCAGTACTTC.

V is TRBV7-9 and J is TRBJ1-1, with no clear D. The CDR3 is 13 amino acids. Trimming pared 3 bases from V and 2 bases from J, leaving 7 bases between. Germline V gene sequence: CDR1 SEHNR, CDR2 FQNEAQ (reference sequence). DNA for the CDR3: TGTGCCAGCAGCTTCCAGGTTAACACTGAAGCTTTCTTT. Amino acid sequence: CASSFQVNTEAFF. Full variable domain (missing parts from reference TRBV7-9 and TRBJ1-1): DTGVSQNPRHKITKRGQNVTFRCDPISEHNRLYWYRQTLGQGPEFLTYFQNEAQLEKSRLLSDRFSAERPKGSFSTLEIQRTEQGDSAMYLCASSFQVNTEAFFGQGTRLTVV.

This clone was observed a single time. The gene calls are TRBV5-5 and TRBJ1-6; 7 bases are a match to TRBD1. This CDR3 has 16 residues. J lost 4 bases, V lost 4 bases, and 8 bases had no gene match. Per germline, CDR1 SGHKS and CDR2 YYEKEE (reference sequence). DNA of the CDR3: TGTGCCAGCAGCGTCTACGACAGGGCTTATAATTCACCCCTCCACTTT. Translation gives CASSVYDRAYNSPLHF.

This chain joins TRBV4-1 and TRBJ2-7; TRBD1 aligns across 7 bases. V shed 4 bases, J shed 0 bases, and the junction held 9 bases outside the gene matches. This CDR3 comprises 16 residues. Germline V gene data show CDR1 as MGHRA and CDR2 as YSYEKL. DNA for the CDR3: TGCGCCAGCAGCCCGGAGACAGGGATGAGCTCCTACGAGCAGTACTTC. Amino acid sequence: CASSPETGMSSYEQYF.

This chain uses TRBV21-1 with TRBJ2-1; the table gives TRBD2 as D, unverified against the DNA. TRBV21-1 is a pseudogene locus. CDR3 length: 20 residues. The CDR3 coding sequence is TGTGCCAGCAGCAAAGCCAAGGAACTAGCGGGAGTCACCTCCTACAATGAGCAGTTCTTC. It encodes CASSKAKELAGVTSYNEQFF.

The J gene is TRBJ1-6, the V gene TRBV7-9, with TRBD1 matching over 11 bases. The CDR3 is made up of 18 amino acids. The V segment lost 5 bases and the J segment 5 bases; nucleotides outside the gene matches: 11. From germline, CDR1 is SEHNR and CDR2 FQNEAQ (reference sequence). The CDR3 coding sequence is TGTGCCAGCAGCCTTGGGACAGGGGGAACATTTGATAATTCACCCCTCCACTTT. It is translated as CASSLGTGGTFDNSPLHF.

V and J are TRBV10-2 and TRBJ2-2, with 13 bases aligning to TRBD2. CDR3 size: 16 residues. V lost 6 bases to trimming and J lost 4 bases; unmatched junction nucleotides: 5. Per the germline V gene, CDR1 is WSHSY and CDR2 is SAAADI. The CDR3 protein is CASRLAGGSSTGELFF. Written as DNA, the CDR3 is TGCGCCAGCAGACTAGCGGGAGGGTCGAGCACCGGGGAGCTGTTTTTT.